These 8 T cell receptor beta chains came from one sample sequenced in a study of shared clonotypes between healthy human individuals. Some clones are missing from TCRdb's copy, which holds only in-frame ones; the method was immunoSEQ multiplex PCR. Among more than 1,200,000 clones listed, roughly 98.5% were seen once. Sequenced material: naive CD4+ T cells sorted from blood. This sample's subset: CD45RA+ positively selected. Receptor source: a man younger than 45 in good health.

The chain couples TRBV4-2 to TRBJ2-7; 9 positions agree with TRBD2. The germline V gene encodes CDR1 LGHNA and CDR2 YNFKEQ. CDR3 length: 16 residues. The ends lost 0 bases at V and 2 bases at J; junction bases unmatched: 5. The CDR3 loop is CASSQDLPSGTYEQYF. CDR3 DNA: TGTGCCAGCAGCCAAGATCTGCCTAGCGGGACCTACGAGCAGTACTTC.

This chain connects TRBV7-9 to TRBJ1-3; 8 nucleotides align to TRBD1. The junction had 3 bases not matched to a gene; V was cut back by 5 bases and J by 0 bases. Germline assignment: CDR1 SEHNR and CDR2 FQNEAQ (reference sequence). CDR3 length: 15 residues. As DNA, the CDR3 is TGTGCCAGCAGCCGACAGGGGAACTCTGGAAACACCATATATTTT. This gives the protein CASSRQGNSGNTIYF.

The chain combines TRBV2 with TRBJ2-3; 7 bases are shared with TRBD2. CDR1 and CDR2 from the germline V gene are SNHLY and FYNNEI. V was pared by 4 bases and J by 8 bases, with 3 bases of the junction left unmatched. This CDR3 comprises 12 residues. CDR3 in DNA: TGTGCCAGCAGTGTGGGAGGGACTACGCAGTATTTT. As protein: CASSVGGTTQYF.

The genes are TRBV15 and TRBJ1-4, with D unresolved. Between the trimmed V and J ends, which lost 2 bases and 6 bases, there was a span of 16 bases. The CDR3 is 16 amino acids. Germline V lookup: CDR1 LNHNV, CDR2 YYDKDF (reference sequence). CDR3 nucleotides: TGTGCCACCAGCAGAACCCACATTGCGGCTTATGAAAAACTGTTTTTT. It translates to CATSRTHIAAYEKLFF.

The rearrangement joins TRBV7-9 to TRBJ1-1; no definite D call. CDR1 and CDR2 (germline): SEHNR, FQNEAQ (reference sequence). The V end was cut by 2 bases, the J end by 6 bases, with 7 bases between. The CDR3 extends over 12 amino acids. CDR3 DNA sequence: TGTGCCAGCAGCTTACCCGTCTCTGAAGCTTTCTTT. This translates into CASSLPVSEAFF.

The count of this clone is one. The chain uses TRBV30 and TRBJ1-2; D is uncertain. V shed 4 bases and J shed 8 bases, with 11 bases lying between them. The length of the CDR3 is 11 residues. Per the germline V gene, CDR1 is GTSNPN and CDR2 is SVGIG (reference sequence). The CDR3 DNA sequence: TGTGCCTGGATAAAGGGAGACGGCTACACCTTC. This sequence encodes CAWIKGDGYTF.

The rearrangement links TRBV5-1 to TRBJ2-2; 7 nucleotides align to TRBD1. CDR3 length: 16 residues. J gave up 4 bases and V 0 bases, and 6 bases lay outside the gene matches. CDR1 is SGHRS, CDR2 YFSETQ, per germline. The CDR3 DNA is TGCGCCAGCAGCTTGGACGCGACAGGGTCCACCGGGGAGCTGTTTTTT. Amino acid sequence: CASSLDATGSTGELFF.

The J gene is TRBJ2-1, the V gene TRBV7-3; D remains ambiguous. CDR3 size: 13 residues. Trimming took off 5 bases at V and 6 bases at J, with 11 bases between the two ends. In germline, CDR1 is SGHTA, CDR2 FQGTGA. CDR3 protein: CASSLGEFNEQFF. The DNA of the CDR3 is TGTGCCAGCAGCCTCGGAGAATTCAATGAGCAGTTCTTC.